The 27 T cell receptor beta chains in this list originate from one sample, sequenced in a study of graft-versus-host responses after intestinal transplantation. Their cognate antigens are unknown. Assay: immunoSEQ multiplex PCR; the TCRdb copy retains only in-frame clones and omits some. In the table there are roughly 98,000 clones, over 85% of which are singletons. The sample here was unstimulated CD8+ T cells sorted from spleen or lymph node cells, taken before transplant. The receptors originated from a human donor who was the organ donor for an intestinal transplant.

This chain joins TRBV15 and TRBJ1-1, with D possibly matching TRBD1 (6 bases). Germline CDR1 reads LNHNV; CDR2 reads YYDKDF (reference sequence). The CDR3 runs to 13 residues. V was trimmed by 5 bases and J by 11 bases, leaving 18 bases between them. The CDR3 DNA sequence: TGTGCCACCAGCGCCCCTTCAGGGGCTATGGCTTTCTTT. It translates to CATSAPSGAMAFF. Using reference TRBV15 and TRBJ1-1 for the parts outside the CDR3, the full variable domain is DAMVIQNPRYQVTQFGKPVTLSCSQTLNHNVMYWYQQKSSQAPKLLFHYYDKDFNNEADTPDNFQSRRPNTSFCFLDIRSPGLGDTAMYLCATSAPSGAMAFFGQGTRLTVV.

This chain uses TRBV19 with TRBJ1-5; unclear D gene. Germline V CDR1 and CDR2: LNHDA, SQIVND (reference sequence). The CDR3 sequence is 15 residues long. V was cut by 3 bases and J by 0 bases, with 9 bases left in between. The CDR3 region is CASSIGRYSNQPQHF. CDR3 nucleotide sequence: TGTGCCAGTAGTATCGGCAGGTATAGCAATCAGCCCCAGCATTTT.

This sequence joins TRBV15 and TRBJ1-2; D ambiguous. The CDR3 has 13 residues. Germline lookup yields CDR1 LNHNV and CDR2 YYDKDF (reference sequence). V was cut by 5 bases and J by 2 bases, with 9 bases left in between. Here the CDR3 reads CATSLRTNYGYTF. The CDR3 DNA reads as TGTGCCACCAGCCTACGAACCAACTATGGCTACACCTTC.

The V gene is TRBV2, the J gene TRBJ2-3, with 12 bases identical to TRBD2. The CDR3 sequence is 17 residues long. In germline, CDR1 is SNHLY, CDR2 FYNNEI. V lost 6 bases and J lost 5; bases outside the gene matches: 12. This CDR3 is CASSQDGLAGPEDTQYF. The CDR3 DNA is TGTGCCAGCAGCCAAGACGGACTAGCGGGGCCCGAAGATACGCAGTATTTT.

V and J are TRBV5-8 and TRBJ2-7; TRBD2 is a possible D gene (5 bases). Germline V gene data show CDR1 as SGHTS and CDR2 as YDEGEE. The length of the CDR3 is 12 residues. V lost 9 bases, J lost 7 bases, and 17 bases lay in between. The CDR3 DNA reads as TGTGCCACCAACCCGGTGGGCGGGGAGCAGTACTTC. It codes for CATNPVGGEQYF.

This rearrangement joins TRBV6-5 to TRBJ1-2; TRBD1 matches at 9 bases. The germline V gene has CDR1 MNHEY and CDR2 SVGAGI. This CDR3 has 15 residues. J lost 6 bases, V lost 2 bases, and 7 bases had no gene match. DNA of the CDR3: TGTGCCAGCAGTTACAGCGGACAGGGGATGGATGGCTACACCTTC. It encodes CASSYSGQGMDGYTF.

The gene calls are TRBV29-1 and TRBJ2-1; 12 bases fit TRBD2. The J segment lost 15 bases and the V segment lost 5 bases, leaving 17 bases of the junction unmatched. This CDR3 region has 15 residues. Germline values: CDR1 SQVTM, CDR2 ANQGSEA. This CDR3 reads CSVRRLAGAASEGFF. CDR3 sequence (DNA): TGCAGCGTTAGAAGACTAGCGGGAGCCGCCTCCGAGGGGTTCTTC.

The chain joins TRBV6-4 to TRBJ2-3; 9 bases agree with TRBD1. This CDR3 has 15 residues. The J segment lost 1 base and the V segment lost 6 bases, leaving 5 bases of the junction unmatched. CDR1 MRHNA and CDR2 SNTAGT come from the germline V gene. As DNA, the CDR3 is TGTGCCAGCAGCCTCCGGGACAGGGGCACAGATACGCAGTATTTT. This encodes CASSLRDRGTDTQYF.

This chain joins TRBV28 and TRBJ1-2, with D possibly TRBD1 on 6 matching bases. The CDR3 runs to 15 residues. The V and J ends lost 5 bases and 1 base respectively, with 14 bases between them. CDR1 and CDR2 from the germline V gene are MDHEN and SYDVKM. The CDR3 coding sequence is TGTGCCAGCAGTCCATATCCAGGGGATAACTATGGCTACACCTTC. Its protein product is CASSPYPGDNYGYTF.

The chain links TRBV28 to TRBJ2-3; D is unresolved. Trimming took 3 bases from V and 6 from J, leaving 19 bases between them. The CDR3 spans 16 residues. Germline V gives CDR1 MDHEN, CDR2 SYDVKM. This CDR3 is CASSFRVAGNRDTQYF. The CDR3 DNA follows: TGTGCCAGCAGTTTCCGCGTGGCAGGTAACCGTGATACGCAGTATTTT.

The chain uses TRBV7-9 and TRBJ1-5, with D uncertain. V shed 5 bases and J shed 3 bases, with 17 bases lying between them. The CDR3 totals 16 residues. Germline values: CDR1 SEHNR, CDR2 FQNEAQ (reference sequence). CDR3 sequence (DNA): TGTGCCAGCAGCGCTCCGGACTCCGGGGTCAATCAGCCCCAGCATTTT. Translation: CASSAPDSGVNQPQHF.

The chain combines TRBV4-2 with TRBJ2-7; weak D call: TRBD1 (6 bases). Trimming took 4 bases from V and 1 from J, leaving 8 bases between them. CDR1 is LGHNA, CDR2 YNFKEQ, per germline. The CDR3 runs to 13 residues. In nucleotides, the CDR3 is TGTGCCAGCAGCCCGGACAGATCCTACGAGCAGTACTTC. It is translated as CASSPDRSYEQYF.

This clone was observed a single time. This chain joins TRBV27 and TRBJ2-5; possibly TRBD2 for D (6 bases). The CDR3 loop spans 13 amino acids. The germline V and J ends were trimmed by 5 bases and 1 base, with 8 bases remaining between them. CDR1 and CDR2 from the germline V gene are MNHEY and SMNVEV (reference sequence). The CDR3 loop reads CASSPGAQETQYF. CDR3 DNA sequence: TGTGCCAGCAGTCCGGGAGCCCAAGAGACCCAGTACTTC.

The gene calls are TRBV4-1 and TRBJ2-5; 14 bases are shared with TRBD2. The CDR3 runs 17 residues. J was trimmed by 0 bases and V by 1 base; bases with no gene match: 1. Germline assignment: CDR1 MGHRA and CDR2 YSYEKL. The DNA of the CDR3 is TGCGCCAGCAGCCAAGGGACTAGCGGGGGGTACCAAGAGACCCAGTACTTC. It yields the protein CASSQGTSGGYQETQYF.

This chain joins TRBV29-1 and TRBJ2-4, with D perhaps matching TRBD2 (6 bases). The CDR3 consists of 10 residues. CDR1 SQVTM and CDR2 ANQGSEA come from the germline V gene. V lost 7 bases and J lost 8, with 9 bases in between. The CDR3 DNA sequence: TGCAGCGGATGGGGGGACATTCAGTACTTC. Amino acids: CSGWGDIQYF.

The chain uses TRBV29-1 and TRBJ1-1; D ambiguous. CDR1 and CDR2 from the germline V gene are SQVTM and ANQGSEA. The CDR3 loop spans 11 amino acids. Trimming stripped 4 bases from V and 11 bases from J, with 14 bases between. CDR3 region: CSVVSGFDAFF. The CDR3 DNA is TGCAGCGTTGTGTCGGGTTTTGACGCTTTCTTT.

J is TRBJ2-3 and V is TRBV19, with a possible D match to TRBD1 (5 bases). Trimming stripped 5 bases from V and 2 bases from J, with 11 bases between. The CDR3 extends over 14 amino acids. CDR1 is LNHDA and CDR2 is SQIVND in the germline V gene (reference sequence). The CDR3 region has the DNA TGTGCCAGTAGTGCCCCAGGGCCCACAGATACGCAGTATTTT. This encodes CASSAPGPTDTQYF.

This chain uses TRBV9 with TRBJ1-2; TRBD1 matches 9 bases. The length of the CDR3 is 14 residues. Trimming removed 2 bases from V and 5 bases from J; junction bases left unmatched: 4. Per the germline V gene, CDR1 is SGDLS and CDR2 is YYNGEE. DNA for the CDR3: TGTGCCAGCAGCGTCACAGGGGGCTTTTATGGCTACACCTTC. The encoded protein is CASSVTGGFYGYTF.

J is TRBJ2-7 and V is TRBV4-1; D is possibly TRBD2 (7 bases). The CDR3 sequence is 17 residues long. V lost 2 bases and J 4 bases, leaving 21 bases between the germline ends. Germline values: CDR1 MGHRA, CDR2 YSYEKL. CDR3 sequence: CASSQHWGGLGVYEQYF. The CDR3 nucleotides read TGCGCCAGCAGCCAACACTGGGGGGGGCTCGGAGTTTACGAGCAGTACTTC.

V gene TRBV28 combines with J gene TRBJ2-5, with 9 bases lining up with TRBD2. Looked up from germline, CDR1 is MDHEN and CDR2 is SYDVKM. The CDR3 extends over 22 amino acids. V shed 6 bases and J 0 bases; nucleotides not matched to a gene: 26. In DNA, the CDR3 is TGTGCCAGCAGCATAGAAATAGACCTAGCGGGGCTGAGCCGAGGGTACCAAGAGACCCAGTACTTC. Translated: CASSIEIDLAGLSRGYQETQYF.

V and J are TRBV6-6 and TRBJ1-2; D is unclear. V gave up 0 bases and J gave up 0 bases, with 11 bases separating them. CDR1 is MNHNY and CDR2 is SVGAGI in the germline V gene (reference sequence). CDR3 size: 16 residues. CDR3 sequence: CASSYSNSGSNYGYTF. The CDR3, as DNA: TGTGCCAGCAGTTACTCGAACTCGGGGTCTAACTATGGCTACACCTTC.

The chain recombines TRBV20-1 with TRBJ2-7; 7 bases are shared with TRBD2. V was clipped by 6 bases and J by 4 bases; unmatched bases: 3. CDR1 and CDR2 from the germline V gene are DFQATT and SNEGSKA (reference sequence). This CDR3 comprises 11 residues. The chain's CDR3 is CSAAGVYEQYF. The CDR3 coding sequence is TGCAGTGCCGCGGGAGTGTACGAGCAGTACTTC.

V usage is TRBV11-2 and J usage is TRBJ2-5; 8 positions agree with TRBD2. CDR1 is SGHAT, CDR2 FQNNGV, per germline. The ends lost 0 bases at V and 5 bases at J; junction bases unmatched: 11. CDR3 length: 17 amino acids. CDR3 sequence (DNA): TGTGCCAGCAGCTTAGATCTCCAGCGGGGGCCAGGGGAGACCCAGTACTTC. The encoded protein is CASSLDLQRGPGETQYF.

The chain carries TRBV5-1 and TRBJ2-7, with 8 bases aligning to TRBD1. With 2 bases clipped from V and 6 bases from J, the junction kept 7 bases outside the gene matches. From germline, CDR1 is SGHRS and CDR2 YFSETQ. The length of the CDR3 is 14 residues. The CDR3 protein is CASSFDRGGGEQYF. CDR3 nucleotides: TGCGCCAGCAGCTTCGACAGGGGTGGGGGCGAGCAGTACTTC.

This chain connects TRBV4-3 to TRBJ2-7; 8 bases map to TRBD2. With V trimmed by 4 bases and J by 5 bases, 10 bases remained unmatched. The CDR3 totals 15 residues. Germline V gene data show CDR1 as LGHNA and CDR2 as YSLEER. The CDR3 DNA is TGCGCCAGCAGCCCAGCTTCGGGAGGGCGGGACGAGCAGTACTTC. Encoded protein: CASSPASGGRDEQYF.

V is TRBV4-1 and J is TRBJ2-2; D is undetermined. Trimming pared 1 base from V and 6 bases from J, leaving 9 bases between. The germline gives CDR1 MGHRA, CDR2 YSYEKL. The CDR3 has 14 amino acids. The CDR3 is CASSQVAEPGELFF. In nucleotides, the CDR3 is TGCGCCAGCAGCCAAGTTGCGGAACCCGGGGAGCTGTTTTTT.

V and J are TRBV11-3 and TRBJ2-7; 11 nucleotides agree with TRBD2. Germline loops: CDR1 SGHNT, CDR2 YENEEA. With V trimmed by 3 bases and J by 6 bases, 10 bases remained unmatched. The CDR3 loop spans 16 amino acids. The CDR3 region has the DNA TGTGCCAGCAGCTTCGCACTAGCGGGAGTTCGGGTCGAGCAGTACTTC. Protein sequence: CASSFALAGVRVEQYF.